This record looks at one TCR beta chain sequence and its context. Clones were sequenced by immunoSEQ multiplex PCR, and TCRdb holds only the in-frame ones, with some missing. In the table there are about 70,000 clones, 91% of which are singletons. The sample comes from a study of technical replicates of blood from a few donors. Germline CDR1 and CDR2: LGHNA and YSLEER. V lost 4 bases and J 7 bases, leaving 13 bases between the germline ends. The CDR3 loop spans 14 amino acids. This receptor was identified in a human donor in good health. Some clones in this sample may be carry-over from other donors' samples. The V call is TRBV4-3, the J call TRBJ1-4; D is unresolved. What was sequenced was PBMCs. As DNA, the CDR3 is TGCGCCAGCAGCCGCCACGGTGCTACTGAAAAACTGTTTTTT. It is translated as CASSRHGATEKLFF.